These 13 T cell receptor beta chains originate from one sample sequenced in a study of blood T cell repertoires in COVID-19. Assay: immunoSEQ multiplex PCR; the TCRdb copy retains only in-frame clones and omits some. Of about 64,000 clones in the sample, approximately 91% were seen once. Sequenced material: peripheral blood. These receptors were obtained from a man between 65 and 85 years old with acute or convalescent COVID-19.

The J gene is TRBJ1-4, the V gene TRBV3-1 (or the pseudogene TRBV3-2), with 8 nucleotides matching TRBD1. Germline V gives CDR1 LGHDT, CDR2 YNNKEL (reference sequence). Trimming at V came to 4 bases and at J to 5 bases, leaving 9 bases not matched to a gene. This CDR3 has 16 amino acids. Written as DNA, the CDR3 is TGTGCCAGCAGCCCCGGACAGGGAGTTCCCAATGAAAAACTGTTTTTT. Protein product: CASSPGQGVPNEKLFF.

The genes are TRBV6-5 and TRBJ1-5, with 9 positions matching TRBD1. Germline values: CDR1 MNHEY, CDR2 SVGAGI. The length of the CDR3 is 15 residues. V lost 8 bases to trimming and J lost 9 bases; unmatched junction nucleotides: 14. Written as DNA, the CDR3 is TGTGCCAGCTGGGACAGGGATAGGGGCGGGGGGCCCCAGCATTTT. It specifies CASWDRDRGGGPQHF.

CDR3 DNA sequence: TGTGCCAGCAGCGGCCTTACAGGGAGGGGGTACTATGGCTACACCTTC. This encodes CASSGLTGRGYYGYTF. This chain joins TRBV9 and TRBJ1-2; TRBD1 is a possible D gene (6 bases). The CDR3 totals 16 residues. Germline V gives CDR1 SGDLS, CDR2 YYNGEE. V lost 3 bases to trimming and J lost 3 bases, with 18 bases between them.

The CDR3 region has the DNA TGTGCCAGCAGCACAGGACTAGCGGGGCCAGGCTACGAGCAGTACTTC. Amino acids: CASSTGLAGPGYEQYF. The chain has TRBV7-9 and TRBJ2-7; 12 bases are a match to TRBD2. The CDR3 extends over 16 amino acids. J gave up 3 bases and V 5 bases, and 8 bases lay outside the gene matches. Germline CDR1 SEHNR, CDR2 FQNEAQ (reference sequence).

The chain carries TRBV19 and TRBJ1-2; D uncertain. The CDR3 has 15 amino acids. Trimming stripped 0 bases from V and 8 bases from J, with 16 bases between. Germline V gene sequence: CDR1 LNHDA, CDR2 SQIVND (reference sequence). The CDR3 sequence is CASSIDRSDGRGYTF. The CDR3 DNA follows: TGTGCCAGTAGTATAGATCGGTCTGATGGGCGAGGCTACACCTTC.

The gene calls are TRBV6-6 and TRBJ2-3; perhaps TRBD2 as D (6 bases). Trimming took 7 bases from V and 0 from J, leaving 20 bases between them. The CDR3 is 17 amino acids. Germline assignment: CDR1 MNHNY and CDR2 SVGAGI (reference sequence). The CDR3 here is CASTRGGVTSSTDTQYF. For the CDR3, the DNA is TGTGCCAGCACTCGCGGCGGGGTGACTTCTAGCACAGATACGCAGTATTTT.

CDR3 loop: CASTEDRGTYEQYF. The CDR3 coding sequence is TGTGCCAGCACCGAGGACAGGGGGACCTACGAGCAGTACTTC. The chain joins TRBV11-1 to TRBJ2-7; 10 bases align to TRBD1. The CDR3 has 14 amino acids. J was trimmed by 2 bases and V by 7 bases; bases with no gene match: 5. Germline V gives CDR1 SGHAT, CDR2 FQDESV (reference sequence).

V gene TRBV2 combines with J gene TRBJ1-2; unclear D gene. The germline CDR1 and CDR2 sequences are SNHLY and FYNNEI. V lost 2 bases, J lost 0 bases, and 16 bases lay in between. This CDR3 contains 17 residues. CDR3 nucleotides: TGTGCCAGCAGTGAATCTTCAGTGCACGTTGCTAACTATGGCTACACCTTC. Amino acid sequence: CASSESSVHVANYGYTF.

This chain connects TRBV27 to TRBJ1-6, with D possibly TRBD1 on 5 matching bases. This CDR3 is built from 15 residues. Looked up from germline, CDR1 is MNHEY and CDR2 is SMNVEV (reference sequence). V was cut by 0 bases and J by 9 bases, with 12 bases left in between. CDR3 protein: CASSLSGVVGSPLHF. The CDR3 nucleotides are TGTGCCAGCAGTTTATCAGGGGTAGTAGGTTCACCCCTCCACTTT.

J is TRBJ2-1 and V is TRBV5-1; D uncertain. In germline, CDR1 is SGHRS, CDR2 YFSETQ. The V and J ends lost 3 bases and 0 bases respectively, with 13 bases between them. The CDR3 runs to 16 residues. CDR3 protein: CASSSTTGYSYNEQFF. The CDR3 nucleotides are TGCGCCAGCAGCTCCACCACGGGTTACTCCTACAATGAGCAGTTCTTC.

The chain carries TRBV3-1 (or the pseudogene TRBV3-2) and TRBJ2-1, with TRBD2 matching 9 bases. CDR3 size: 16 residues. Germline lookup yields CDR1 LGHDT and CDR2 YNNKEL (reference sequence). V lost 5 bases and J lost 1; bases outside the gene matches: 6. In DNA, the CDR3 is TGTGCCAGCAGCTACGCCCTAGCGGGGTCCTACAATGAGCAGTTCTTC. It specifies CASSYALAGSYNEQFF.

V usage is TRBV4-3 and J usage is TRBJ2-3; D not certain. Trimming cost V 1 base and J 8 bases, with 16 bases left between them. The CDR3 is 15 residues long. The germline gives CDR1 LGHNA, CDR2 YSLEER. CDR3: CASSQGGFLGATQYF. The DNA of the CDR3 is TGCGCCAGCAGCCAAGGTGGCTTTCTAGGAGCTACGCAGTATTTT.

In this sample, this clone turned up once. The chain has TRBV14 and TRBJ2-1, with D unresolved. CDR3 length: 16 residues. The germline gives CDR1 SGHDN, CDR2 FVKESK. The V end was cut by 4 bases, the J end by 8 bases, with 21 bases between. The CDR3 spells CASSPPGVATYHEQFF. CDR3 DNA sequence: TGTGCCAGCAGCCCCCCGGGTGTAGCCACGTATCATGAGCAGTTCTTC.